This TCR beta chain was obtained from a study of CD8+CD57+ T cells in acquired aplastic anemia. Study conclusions and caveats: Significant differences in CD8+ Simpson's diversity were not observed between patients and controls.

In this sample, this clonotype turned up many times. Its antigen remains unknown. Patients sequenced had flow cytometry evidence of CD8+CD57+ cell expansion. The template used for profiling TCR beta VDJ and CDR3 was genomic DNA. TCRdb recomputed calls from the reads with MiXCR, one row per CDR3 protein. The sample consists of roughly 290,000 distinct CDR3 sequences, roughly 59% of them appearing once. Sequenced material: sorted CD4+, CD8+, or CD8+CD57+ T cells (not recorded which) from PBMCs. The sequence derives from a human donor with aplastic anemia.

The CDR3, as DNA: TGTGCCAGCAGTCGGACTAGCGGGAGGTTAGACAATGAGCAGTTCTTC. Encoded protein: CASSRTSGRLDNEQFF. This sequence joins TRBV12-3 or TRBV12-4 and TRBJ2-1, with 14 bases matching TRBD2. The CDR3 runs 16 residues. J was trimmed by 5 bases and V by 5 bases; bases with no gene match: 5.